One and the same sample provided the 12 T cell receptor beta chains below, sequenced in a study of cytomegalovirus exposure and HLA in healthy donors. PCR primers comprised 60 Vbeta and 13 Jbeta primers. The data were produced by immunoSEQ multiplex PCR, yet TCRdb's version contains in-frame clones alone and is incomplete. The data contain 90,000 to 150,000 clones, under 85% of them seen just once; the ten biggest clones take up around 4%. Material: PBMCs. Receptor source: a human donor in good health.

The chain joins TRBV2 to TRBJ2-1; 8 bases match TRBD2. CDR1 is SNHLY, CDR2 FYNNEI, per germline. The CDR3 runs 15 residues. J gave up 3 bases and V 6 bases, and 7 bases lay outside the gene matches. This CDR3 is CASSETSGRYNEQFF. CDR3 bases: TGTGCCAGCAGCGAAACTAGCGGCCGCTACAATGAGCAGTTCTTC.

The chain is built from TRBV27 and TRBJ1-5; D unresolved. Germline assignment: CDR1 MNHEY and CDR2 SMNVEV (reference sequence). The CDR3 contains 13 residues. V was pared by 2 bases and J by 7 bases, with 9 bases between. CDR3 nucleotide sequence: TGTGCCAGCAGTTTAGGGAGTTTGCAGCCCCAGCATTTT. Its translation is CASSLGSLQPQHF.

J is TRBJ1-3 and V is TRBV14; D unresolved. This CDR3 spans 19 amino acids. From germline, CDR1 is SGHDN and CDR2 FVKESK. V was trimmed by 0 bases and J by 4 bases, leaving 22 bases between them. The CDR3 DNA is TGTGCCAGCAGCCAAGATTTGTTGCCCGGGGTCCGCGGGGGAAACACCATATATTTT. Amino acid sequence: CASSQDLLPGVRGGNTIYF.

This CDR3 is CASSLVSGKLTGELFF. DNA of the CDR3: TGTGCCAGCAGCTTAGTATCCGGGAAACTCACCGGGGAGCTGTTTTTT. This chain links TRBV7-8 with TRBJ2-2; possibly TRBD2 for D (5 bases). This CDR3 comprises 16 residues. V lost 1 base to trimming and J lost 4 bases, with 13 bases between them. Germline CDR1 reads SGHVS; CDR2 reads FQNEAQ.

The chain uses TRBV6-5 and TRBJ2-3, with D perhaps matching TRBD1 (6 bases). Germline V gene data show CDR1 as MNHEY and CDR2 as SVGAGI. This CDR3 has 14 residues. V lost 3 bases to trimming and J lost 2 bases, with 9 bases between them. The CDR3 loop is CASSYTGYTDTQYF. The CDR3 coding sequence is TGTGCCAGCAGTTATACAGGGTACACAGATACGCAGTATTTT.

The chain uses TRBV7-2 and TRBJ2-5, with D maybe TRBD2 (6 bases). This CDR3 spans 16 amino acids. Trimming removed 5 bases at V and 5 bases at J, with 21 bases between. Germline V gives CDR1 SGHTA, CDR2 FQGNSA. The CDR3 reads CASSPSRRALGETQYF. CDR3 bases: TGTGCCAGCAGCCCCTCGCGGAGGGCCTTGGGGGAGACCCAGTACTTC.

This clone showed up just once. The gene calls are TRBV19 and TRBJ2-1, with 7 bases matching TRBD1. Trimming removed 6 bases from V and 7 bases from J; junction bases left unmatched: 12. Germline-derived CDR1 and CDR2 are LNHDA and SQIVND (reference sequence). The CDR3 totals 15 residues. The CDR3 bases are TGTGCCAGTAGCCGACAGGGTCTTGGCGGTAATGAGCAGTTCTTC. Translation gives CASSRQGLGGNEQFF.

This clone was observed once. The J gene is TRBJ1-5, the V gene TRBV6-1; a possible D gene is TRBD1 (5 bases). The V end lost 6 bases, the J end lost 4 bases, and 10 bases lay between the germline ends. Looked up from germline, CDR1 is MNHNS and CDR2 is SASEGT. The CDR3 totals 13 residues. The CDR3 protein is CASSPTENQPQHF. The CDR3 bases are TGTGCCAGCAGCCCGACAGAGAATCAGCCCCAGCATTTT.

The V call is TRBV6-1, the J call TRBJ2-7; TRBD2 matches 8 bases. The V gene end was trimmed by 5 bases and the J gene end by 2 bases; junction bases not matched to a gene: 2. This CDR3 region has 13 residues. CDR1 is MNHNS, CDR2 SASEGT, per germline. The CDR3 nucleotides read TGTGCCAGCAGTTTAGCGGGACCCTACGAGCAGTACTTC. Protein: CASSLAGPYEQYF.

CDR3 DNA: TGCGCCAGCAGTGAACTTCCAGGGTCCTCCTACGAGCAGTACTTC. Its protein is CASSELPGSSYEQYF. V gene TRBV10-1 combines with J gene TRBJ2-7, with D possibly being TRBD1 (5 bases). This CDR3 spans 15 amino acids. Deletions cut 3 bases from V and 0 bases from J, with 12 bases between. Germline V gene lookup returns CDR1 WNHNN and CDR2 SYGVQD (reference sequence).

A few counts support this clone. CDR3 bases: TGTGCCAGCAGCCCGGGGACTAGCGGTCTCAATGAGCAGTTCTTC. Protein sequence: CASSPGTSGLNEQFF. This chain links TRBV4-2 with TRBJ2-1; the match to TRBD2 covers 11 bases. Germline values: CDR1 LGHNA, CDR2 YNFKEQ. The CDR3 has 15 residues. After removal of 4 bases from V and 6 bases from J, the junction contained 5 bases not matched to a gene.

In this sample, this clone turned up a few times. The J gene is TRBJ1-1, the V gene TRBV2, with D unclear. Looked up from germline, CDR1 is SNHLY and CDR2 is FYNNEI. This CDR3 region has 15 residues. With 4 bases removed from V and 4 bases from J, the gap between germline ends came to 16 bases. Here the CDR3 DNA reads TGTGCCAGCAGTGTGGGGAGGCAACGGGGCACTGAAGCTTTCTTT. It specifies CASSVGRQRGTEAFF.